The T cell receptor beta chain under discussion was sequenced for a study of T-cell reconstitution after alpha-beta-depleted transplantation in children (dated by TCRdb to the mid-2010s). In the study overall: Using TCR repertoire profiling, the study quantitatively followed how T-cell immune reconstitution unfolded in children after TCRalphabeta/CD19-depleted allogeneic hematopoietic cell transplantation.

Including cysteine and phenylalanine, the CDR3 has 14 amino acids. Here the CDR3 DNA is all that survives: 42 bases in frame from base 1. Here V drops 5 bases and J drops 12 bases, and the junction holds 5 bases not matched to any gene. Libraries were constructed by PCR. Sequenced using an Illumina HiSeq 2500. TCR library preparation used molecular barcoding, with unique molecular identifiers applied to normalize quantification of the TCRbeta repertoire. TCRdb applied fastp at Q25 and MiXCR to the public reads, then kept only in-frame beta chains. Every entry covers one CDR3 protein and lists the most common genes and DNA from its rows. The sample profile shows approximately 400,000 distinct CDR3 sequences; 15% to 20% of them were found once. Of the sample, around 30% is held by the ten largest clones. Per the publication, the treatment or condition label means: allogeneic hematopoietic cell transplantation with graft depleted of TCRalphabeta T cells and CD19 B cells. The transplant recipients were children given TCRalphabeta/CD19-depleted allogeneic hematopoietic cell grafts.

Broader findings and caveats from the paper: The apparently early alphabetaT-cell count recovery about two months after transplant was reportedly dependent on only several hundred rapidly expanded clones derived from non-depleted graft cells. The frequencies of hyperexpanded clones fell over the following months, and after one year, T-cell counts and TCRbeta diversity were mostly attributed to newly produced T cells. In some patients, the high TCRbeta diversity seen at day 60 was put down to recipient T cells and intrathymic progenitors that had survived conditioning.

This clonotype was counted between two and nine times. The antigen it recognizes is unknown. Base qualities are not at hand, and no much larger clone is one base apart. The clonotype originates from a boy less than two years old who had a stem cell transplant for Wiskott-Aldrich syndrome, so the T cells may come from the graft donor. The sample consisted of PBMCs, mostly from graft donor cells, taken 360 days after TCRalphabeta/CD19-depleted stem cell transplant. The V and J segments used are TRBV12-3 or TRBV12-4 and TRBJ2-1, and 15 bases in between align with TRBD2. The nucleotides read TGTGCCAGCAGTCGGACTAGCGGGAGGGCCTTGCAGTTCTTC. Translated, it gives CASSRTSGRALQFF.